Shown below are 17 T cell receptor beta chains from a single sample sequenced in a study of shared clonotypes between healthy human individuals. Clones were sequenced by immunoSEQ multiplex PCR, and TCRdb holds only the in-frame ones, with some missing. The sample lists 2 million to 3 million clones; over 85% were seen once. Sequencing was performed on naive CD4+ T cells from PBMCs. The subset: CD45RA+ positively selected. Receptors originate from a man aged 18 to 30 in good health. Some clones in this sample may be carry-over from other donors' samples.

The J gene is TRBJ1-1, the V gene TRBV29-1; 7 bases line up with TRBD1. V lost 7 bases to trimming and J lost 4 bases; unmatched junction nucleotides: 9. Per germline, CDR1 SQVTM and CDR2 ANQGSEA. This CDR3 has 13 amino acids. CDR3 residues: CSASRGDGTEAFF. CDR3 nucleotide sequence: TGCAGCGCTTCCAGGGGGGATGGCACTGAAGCTTTCTTT.

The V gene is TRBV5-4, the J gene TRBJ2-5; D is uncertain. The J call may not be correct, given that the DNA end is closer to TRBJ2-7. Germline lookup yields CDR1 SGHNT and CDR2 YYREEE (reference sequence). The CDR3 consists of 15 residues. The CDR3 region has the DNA TGTGCCAGCAGTTTGAATTCTGGGCGCTCCTACGAGCAGTACTTC. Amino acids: CASSLNSGRSYEQYF.

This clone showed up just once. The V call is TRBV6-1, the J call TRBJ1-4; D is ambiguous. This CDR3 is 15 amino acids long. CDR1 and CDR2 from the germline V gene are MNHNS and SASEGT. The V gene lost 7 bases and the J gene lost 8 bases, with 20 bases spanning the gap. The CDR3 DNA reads TGTGCCAGCACAGACCCGGGCGGCGCGGTAGAAAAACTGTTTTTT. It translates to CASTDPGGAVEKLFF.

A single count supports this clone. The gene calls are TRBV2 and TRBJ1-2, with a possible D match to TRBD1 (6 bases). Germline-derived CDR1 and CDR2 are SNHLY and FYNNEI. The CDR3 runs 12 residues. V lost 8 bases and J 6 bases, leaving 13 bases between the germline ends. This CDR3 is CASVKDSDGYTF. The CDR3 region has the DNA TGTGCCAGCGTGAAGGACAGCGATGGCTACACCTTC.

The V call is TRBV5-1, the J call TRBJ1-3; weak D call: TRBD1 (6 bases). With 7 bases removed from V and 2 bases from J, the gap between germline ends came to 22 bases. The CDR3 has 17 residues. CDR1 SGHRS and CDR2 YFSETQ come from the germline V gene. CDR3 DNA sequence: TGCGCCAGCTCGTGGGGCCAAGGACAGCTACCTGGAAACACCATATATTTT. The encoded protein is CASSWGQGQLPGNTIYF.

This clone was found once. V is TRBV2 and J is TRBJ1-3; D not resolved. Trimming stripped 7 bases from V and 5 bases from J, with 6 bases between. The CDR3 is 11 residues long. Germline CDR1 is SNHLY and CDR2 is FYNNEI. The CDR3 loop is CASTDRNTIYF. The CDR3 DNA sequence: TGTGCCAGCACGGATAGAAACACCATATATTTT. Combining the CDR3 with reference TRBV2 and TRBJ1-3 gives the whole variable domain EPEVTQTPSHQVTQMGQEVILRCVPISNHLYFYWYRQILGQKVEFLVSFYNNEISEKSEIFDDQFSVERPDGSNFTLKIRSTKLEDSAMYFCASTDRNTIYFGEGSWLTVV.

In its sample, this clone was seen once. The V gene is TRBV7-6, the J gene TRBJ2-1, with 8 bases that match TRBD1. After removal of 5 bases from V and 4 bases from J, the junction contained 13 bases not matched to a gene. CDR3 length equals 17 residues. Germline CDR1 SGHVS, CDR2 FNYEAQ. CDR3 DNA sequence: TGTGCCAGCAGCACGGACAGGGATGGGGCCCTTTACAATGAGCAGTTCTTC. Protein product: CASSTDRDGALYNEQFF.

In DNA, the CDR3 is TGTGCCTGGAGTGTCCTGCTGTCGGCCGGGGAGCTGTTTTTT. It specifies CAWSVLLSAGELFF. J is TRBJ2-2 and V is TRBV30; D unresolved. Germline lookup yields CDR1 GTSNPN and CDR2 SVGIG (reference sequence). CDR3 length equals 14 residues. V was clipped by 0 bases and J by 6 bases, with 11 bases between them. Using reference TRBV30 and TRBJ2-2 for the parts outside the CDR3, the full variable domain is SQTIHQWPATLVQPVGSPLSLECTVEGTSNPNLYWYRQAAGRGLQLLFYSVGIGQISSEVPQNLSASRPQDRQFILSSKKLLLSDSGFYLCAWSVLLSAGELFFGEGSRLTVL.

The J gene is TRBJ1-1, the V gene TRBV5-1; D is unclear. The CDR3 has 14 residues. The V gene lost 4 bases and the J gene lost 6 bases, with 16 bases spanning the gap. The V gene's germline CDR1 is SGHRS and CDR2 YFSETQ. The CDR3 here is CASSLEWREAEAFF. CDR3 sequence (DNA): TGCGCCAGCAGCCTTGAGTGGAGGGAGGCTGAAGCTTTCTTT.

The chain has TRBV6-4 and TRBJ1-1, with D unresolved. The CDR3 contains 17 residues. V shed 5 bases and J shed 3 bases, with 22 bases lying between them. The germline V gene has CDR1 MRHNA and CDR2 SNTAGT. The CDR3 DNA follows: TGTGCCAGCAGTAAATACCCCGAACTTCACCCGTACACTGAAGCTTTCTTT. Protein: CASSKYPELHPYTEAFF.

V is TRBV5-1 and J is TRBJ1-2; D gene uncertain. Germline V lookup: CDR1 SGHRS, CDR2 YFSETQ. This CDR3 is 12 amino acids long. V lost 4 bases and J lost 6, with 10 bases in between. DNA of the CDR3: TGCGCCAGCAGCCCGCAGACTGATGGCTACACCTTC. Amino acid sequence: CASSPQTDGYTF. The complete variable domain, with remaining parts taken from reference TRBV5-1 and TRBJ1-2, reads KAGVTQTPRYLIKTRGQQVTLSCSPISGHRSVSWYQQTPGQGLQFLFEYFSETQRNKGNFPGRFSGRQFSNSRSEMNVSTLELGDSALYLCASSPQTDGYTFGSGTRLTVV.

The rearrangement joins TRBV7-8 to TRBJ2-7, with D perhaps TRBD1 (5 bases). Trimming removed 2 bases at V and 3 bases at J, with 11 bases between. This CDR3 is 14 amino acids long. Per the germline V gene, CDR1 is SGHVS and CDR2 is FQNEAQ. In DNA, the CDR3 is TGTGCCAGCAGCTTAACCATCAGGGTCTACGAGCAGTACTTC. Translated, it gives CASSLTIRVYEQYF.

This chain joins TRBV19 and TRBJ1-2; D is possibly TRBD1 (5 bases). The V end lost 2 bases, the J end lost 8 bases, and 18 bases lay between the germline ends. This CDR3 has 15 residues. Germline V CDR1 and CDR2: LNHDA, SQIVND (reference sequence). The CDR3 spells CASSILLRGPGGYTF. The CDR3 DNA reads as TGTGCCAGTAGTATACTGCTGAGGGGCCCGGGGGGCTACACCTTC.

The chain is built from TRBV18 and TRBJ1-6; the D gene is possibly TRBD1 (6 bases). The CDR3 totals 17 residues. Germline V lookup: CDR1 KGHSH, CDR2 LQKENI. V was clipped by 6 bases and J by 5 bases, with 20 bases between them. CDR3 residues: CASSLNGGPANNSPLHF. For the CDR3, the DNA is TGTGCCAGCTCCTTGAACGGGGGGCCGGCGAATAATTCACCCCTCCACTTT.

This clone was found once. CDR3: CASSIRDRGRGHGYTF. In nucleotides, the CDR3 is TGTGCCAGTAGTATTAGGGACAGGGGGCGAGGGCATGGCTACACCTTC. The chain uses TRBV19 and TRBJ1-2; 12 nucleotides align to TRBD1. V shed 3 bases, J shed 6 bases, and the junction held 8 bases outside the gene matches. Germline CDR1 LNHDA, CDR2 SQIVND (reference sequence). The CDR3 is 16 residues long.

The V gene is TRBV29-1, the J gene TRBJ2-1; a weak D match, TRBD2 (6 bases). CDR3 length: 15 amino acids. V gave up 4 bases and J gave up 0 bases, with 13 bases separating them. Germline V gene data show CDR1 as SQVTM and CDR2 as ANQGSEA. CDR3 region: CSVGGEGSSYNEQFF. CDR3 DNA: TGCAGCGTTGGGGGGGAAGGGAGCTCCTACAATGAGCAGTTCTTC.

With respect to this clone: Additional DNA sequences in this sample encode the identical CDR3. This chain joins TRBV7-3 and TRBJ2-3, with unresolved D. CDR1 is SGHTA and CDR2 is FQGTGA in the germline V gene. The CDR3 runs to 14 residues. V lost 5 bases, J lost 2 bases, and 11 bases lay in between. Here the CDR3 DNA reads TGTGCCAGCAGCCTCACTCGGAACACAGATACGCAGTATTTT. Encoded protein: CASSLTRNTDTQYF.